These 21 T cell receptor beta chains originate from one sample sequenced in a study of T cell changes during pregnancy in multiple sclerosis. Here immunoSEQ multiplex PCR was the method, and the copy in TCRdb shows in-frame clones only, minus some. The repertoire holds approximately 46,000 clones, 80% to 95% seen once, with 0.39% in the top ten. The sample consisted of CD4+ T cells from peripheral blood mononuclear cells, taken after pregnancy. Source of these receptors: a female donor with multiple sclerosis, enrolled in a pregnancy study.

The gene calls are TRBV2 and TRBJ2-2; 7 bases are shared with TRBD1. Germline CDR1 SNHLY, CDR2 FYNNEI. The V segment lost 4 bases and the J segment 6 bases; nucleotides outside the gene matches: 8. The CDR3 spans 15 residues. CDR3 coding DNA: TGTGCCAGCAGTGCCCGGACAGGTTGGGCCGGGGAGCTGTTTTTT. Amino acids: CASSARTGWAGELFF.

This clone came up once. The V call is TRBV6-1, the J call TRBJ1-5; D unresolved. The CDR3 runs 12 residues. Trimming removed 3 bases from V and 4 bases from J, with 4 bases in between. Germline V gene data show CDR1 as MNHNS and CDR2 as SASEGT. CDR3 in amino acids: CASSDPNQPQHF. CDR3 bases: TGTGCCAGCAGTGACCCAAATCAGCCCCAGCATTTT.

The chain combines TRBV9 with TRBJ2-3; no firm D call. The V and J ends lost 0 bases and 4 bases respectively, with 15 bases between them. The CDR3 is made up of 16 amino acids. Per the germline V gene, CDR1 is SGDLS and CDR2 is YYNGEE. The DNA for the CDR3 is TGTGCCAGCAGCGTAGGCCTCAATAGCCGTGCAGATACGCAGTATTTT. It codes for CASSVGLNSRADTQYF.

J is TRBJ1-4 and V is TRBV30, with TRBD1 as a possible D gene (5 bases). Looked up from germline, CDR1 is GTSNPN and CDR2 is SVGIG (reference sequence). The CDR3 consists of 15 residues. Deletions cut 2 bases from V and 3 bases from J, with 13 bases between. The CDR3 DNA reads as TGTGCCTGGAGTTATACAGGAAGGGCTAATGAAAAACTGTTTTTT. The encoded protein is CAWSYTGRANEKLFF.

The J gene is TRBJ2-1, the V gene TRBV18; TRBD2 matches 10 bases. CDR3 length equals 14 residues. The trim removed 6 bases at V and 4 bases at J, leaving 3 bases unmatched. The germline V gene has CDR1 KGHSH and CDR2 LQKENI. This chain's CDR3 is CASSQGLAYNEQFF. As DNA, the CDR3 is TGTGCCAGCTCTCAGGGACTAGCGTACAATGAGCAGTTCTTC.

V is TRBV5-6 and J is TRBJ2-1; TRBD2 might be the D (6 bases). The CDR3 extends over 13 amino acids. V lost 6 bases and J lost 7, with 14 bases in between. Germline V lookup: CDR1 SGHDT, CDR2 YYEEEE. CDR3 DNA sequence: TGTGCCAGCATCAGGAGGGCGGGAAATGAGCAGTTCTTC. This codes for CASIRRAGNEQFF. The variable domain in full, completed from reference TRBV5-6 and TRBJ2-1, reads DAGVTQSPTHLIKTRGQQVTLRCSPKSGHDTVSWYQQALGQGPQFIFQYYEEEERQRGNFPDRFSGHQFPNYSSELNVNALLLGDSALYLCASIRRAGNEQFFGPGTRLTVL.

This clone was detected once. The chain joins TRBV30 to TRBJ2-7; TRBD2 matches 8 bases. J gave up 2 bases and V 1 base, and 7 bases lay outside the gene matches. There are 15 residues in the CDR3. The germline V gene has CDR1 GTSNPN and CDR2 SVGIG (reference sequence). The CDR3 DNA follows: TGTGCCTGGAGTGGGAGCGGGAGCTCGGCCTACGAGCAGTACTTC. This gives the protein CAWSGSGSSAYEQYF. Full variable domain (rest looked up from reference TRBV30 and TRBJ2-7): SQTIHQWPATLVQPVGSPLSLECTVEGTSNPNLYWYRQAAGRGLQLLFYSVGIGQISSEVPQNLSASRPQDRQFILSSKKLLLSDSGFYLCAWSGSGSSAYEQYFGPGTRLTVT.

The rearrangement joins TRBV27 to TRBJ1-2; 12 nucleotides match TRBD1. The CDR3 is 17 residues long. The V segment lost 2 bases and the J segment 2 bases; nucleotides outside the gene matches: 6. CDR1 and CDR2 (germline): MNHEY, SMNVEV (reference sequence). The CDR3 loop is CASSLIGTGGANYGYTF. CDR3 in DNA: TGTGCCAGCAGTTTAATTGGGACAGGGGGCGCCAACTATGGCTACACCTTC.

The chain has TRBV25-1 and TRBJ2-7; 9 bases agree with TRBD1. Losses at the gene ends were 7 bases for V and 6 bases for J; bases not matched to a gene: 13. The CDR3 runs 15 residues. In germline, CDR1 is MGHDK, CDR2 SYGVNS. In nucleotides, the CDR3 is TGTGCCAGCACCTCATTCGGGACAGGGAAAGGCGAGCAGTACTTC. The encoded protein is CASTSFGTGKGEQYF.

In nucleotides, the CDR3 is TGTGCCAGCAACAGGGACAGGGCAGAGACCCAGTACTTC. Translating it yields CASNRDRAETQYF. V and J are TRBV2 and TRBJ2-5, with 9 bases matching TRBD1. The CDR3 contains 13 residues. CDR1 SNHLY and CDR2 FYNNEI come from the germline V gene. J was trimmed by 4 bases and V by 7 bases; bases with no gene match: 4.

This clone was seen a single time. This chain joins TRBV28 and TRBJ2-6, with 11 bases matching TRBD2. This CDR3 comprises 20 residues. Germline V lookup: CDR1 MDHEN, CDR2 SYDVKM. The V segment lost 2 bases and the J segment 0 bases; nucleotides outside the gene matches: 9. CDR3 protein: CASSLGARLAGNSGANVLTF. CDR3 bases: TGTGCCAGCAGTTTAGGAGCCCGACTAGCGGGGAACTCTGGGGCCAACGTCCTGACTTTC. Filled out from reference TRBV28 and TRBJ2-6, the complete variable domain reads DVKVTQSSRYLVKRTGEKVFLECVQDMDHENMFWYRQDPGLGLRLIYFSYDVKMKEKGDIPEGYSVSREKKERFSLILESASTNQTSMYLCASSLGARLAGNSGANVLTFGAGSRLTVL.

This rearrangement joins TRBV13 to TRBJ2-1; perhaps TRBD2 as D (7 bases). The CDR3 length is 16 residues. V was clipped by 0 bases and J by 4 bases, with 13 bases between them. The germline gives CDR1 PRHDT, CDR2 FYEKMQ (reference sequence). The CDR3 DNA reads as TGTGCCAGCAGCTTAGGCGGACGGGGGGCATACAATGAGCAGTTCTTC. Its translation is CASSLGGRGAYNEQFF.

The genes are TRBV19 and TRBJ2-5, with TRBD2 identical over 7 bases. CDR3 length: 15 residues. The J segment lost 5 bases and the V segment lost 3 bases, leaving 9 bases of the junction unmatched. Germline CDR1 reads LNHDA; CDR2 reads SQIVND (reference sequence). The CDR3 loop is CASSIQAGVVETQYF. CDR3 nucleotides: TGTGCCAGTAGTATCCAGGCGGGAGTGGTGGAGACCCAGTACTTC.

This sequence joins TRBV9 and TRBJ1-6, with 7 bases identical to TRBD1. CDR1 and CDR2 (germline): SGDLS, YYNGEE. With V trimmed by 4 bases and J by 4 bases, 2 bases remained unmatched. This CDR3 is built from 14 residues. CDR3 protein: CASSPGQYNSPLHF. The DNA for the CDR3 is TGTGCCAGCAGCCCGGGACAGTATAATTCACCCCTCCACTTT.

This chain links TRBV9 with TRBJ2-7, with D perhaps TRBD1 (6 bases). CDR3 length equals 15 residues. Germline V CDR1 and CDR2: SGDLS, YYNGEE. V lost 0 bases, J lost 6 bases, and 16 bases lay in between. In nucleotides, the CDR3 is TGTGCCAGCAGCGTAGGACAGGCCCCTCTAAGCGAGCAGTACTTC. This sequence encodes CASSVGQAPLSEQYF. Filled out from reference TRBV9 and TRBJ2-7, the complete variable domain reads DSGVTQTPKHLITATGQRVTLRCSPRSGDLSVYWYQQSLDQGLQFLIQYYNGEERAKGNILERFSAQQFPDLHSELNLSSLELGDSALYFCASSVGQAPLSEQYFGPGTRLTVT.

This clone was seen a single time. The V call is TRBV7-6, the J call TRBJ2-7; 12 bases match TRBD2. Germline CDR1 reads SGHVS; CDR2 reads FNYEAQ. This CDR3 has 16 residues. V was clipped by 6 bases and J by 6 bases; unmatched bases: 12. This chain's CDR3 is CASSDSGLAGSLEQYF. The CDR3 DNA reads TGTGCCAGCAGTGACTCGGGACTAGCGGGTTCGCTCGAGCAGTACTTC.

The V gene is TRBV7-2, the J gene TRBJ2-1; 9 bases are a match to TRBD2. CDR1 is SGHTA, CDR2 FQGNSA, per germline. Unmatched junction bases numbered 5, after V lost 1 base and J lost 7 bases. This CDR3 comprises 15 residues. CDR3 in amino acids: CASSLEGSGSNEQFF. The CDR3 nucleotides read TGTGCCAGCAGCTTAGAGGGTAGCGGGAGTAATGAGCAGTTCTTC.

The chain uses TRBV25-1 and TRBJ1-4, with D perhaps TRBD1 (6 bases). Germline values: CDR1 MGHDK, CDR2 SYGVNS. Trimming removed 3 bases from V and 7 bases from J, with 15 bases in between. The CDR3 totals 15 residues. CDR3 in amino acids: CASSEWGGEFEKLFF. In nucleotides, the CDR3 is TGTGCCAGCAGTGAGTGGGGGGGCGAATTTGAAAAACTGTTTTTT.

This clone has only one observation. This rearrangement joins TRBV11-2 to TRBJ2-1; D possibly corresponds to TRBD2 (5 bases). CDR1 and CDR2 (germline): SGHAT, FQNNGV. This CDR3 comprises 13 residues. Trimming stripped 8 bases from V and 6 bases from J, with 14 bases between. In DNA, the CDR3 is TGTGCCAGCCCACACCCGCGGGCCAATGAGCAGTTCTTC. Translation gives CASPHPRANEQFF.

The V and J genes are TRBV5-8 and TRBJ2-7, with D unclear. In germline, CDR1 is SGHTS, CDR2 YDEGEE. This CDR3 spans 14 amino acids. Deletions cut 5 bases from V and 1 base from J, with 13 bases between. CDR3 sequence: CASRTRRGSYEQYF. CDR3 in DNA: TGTGCCAGCAGGACGAGACGCGGATCCTACGAGCAGTACTTC.

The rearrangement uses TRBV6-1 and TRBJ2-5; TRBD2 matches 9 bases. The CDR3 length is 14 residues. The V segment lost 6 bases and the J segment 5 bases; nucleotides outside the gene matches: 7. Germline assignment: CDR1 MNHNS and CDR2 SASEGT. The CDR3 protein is CASREGLALETQYF. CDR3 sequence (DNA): TGTGCCAGCAGGGAGGGACTAGCTCTTGAGACCCAGTACTTC.